Sequencing of this T cell receptor (beta chain) was carried out in a study of technical replicates of blood from a handful of donors (TCRdb year 2017). This clone was seen only a few times. The antigen it recognizes is unknown. No base qualities exist here, and no much larger clone lies one base off it. Looking up the germline V gene (reference sequence) yields CDR1 MNHEY and CDR2 SMNVEV. The CDR3 runs 13 residues from the cysteine to the phenylalanine. Solely the CDR3 DNA is kept, with 39 bases framed from the first base. V is reduced by 5 bases and J by 5 bases, leaving a spacing of 10 bases between them. The library was made by the immunoSEQ multiplex PCR assay. What TCRdb holds here is the immuneACCESS table cut down to in-frame rearrangements. Part of the clones is not present; checked against another copy, under half of the missing clones reflect an unresolved V gene, and the others are unexplained. The sample contains about 81,000 clones, 70% to 90% of them found a single time. The top ten constitute around 3.9% of the sample.

What was sequenced was PBMCs. This receptor chain uses TRBV27 and TRBJ1-5; the D gene lacks a confident call. The TCR originated in a human donor in good health. Some clones in this sample may be carry-over from other donors' samples. The encoded CDR3 is CASSLSFDQPQHF. The nucleotide sequence is TGTGCCAGCAGTCTGTCTTTTGATCAGCCCCAGCATTTT.